This T cell receptor (beta chain) was captured in a study of T cells in women clearing cervical HPV infection. Study information: Only a few women had HLA typing results available.

Sequenced by immunoSEQ multiplex PCR; TCRdb stores in-frame clones only, minus some. The specimen's table records approximately 52,000 clones. Study-level results: Controls had more TRBV6-7 (approximately 0.15%) than cases (approximately 0.11%).

Germline lookup yields CDR1 MNHNS and CDR2 SASEGT. The CDR3 sequence is 16 residues long. V was clipped by 0 bases and J by 6 bases; unmatched bases: 10. About this clone: Its target is not known. The read terminates 3 residues ahead of where the CDR3 ends, so the germline J gene completes it.

The gene calls are TRBV6-1 and TRBJ2-7; 8 bases are a match to TRBD1. The receptor was isolated from a woman aged 18-69 years with a cervical HPV16 infection that either progressed to CIN3+ or cleared (not recorded which). The source material was blood buffy coat. Incomplete CDR3 DNA: TGTGCCAGCAGTGAAGCTTTACAGGGGGTCCTGGTCGAG. Translated, it gives CASSEALQGVLVE. The full CDR3 is CASSEALQGVLVEQYF.